The rows below give T cell receptor beta chains drawn from one sample of a study of CD8 T cells in Susac syndrome. Via MiXCR, TCRdb re-called the immunoSEQ multiplex PCR reads, giving one row per CDR3 protein. The table has about 160,000 distinct CDR3 sequences, roughly 93% seen once. Sequences were obtained from CD4+ T cells from PBMCs. The receptors originated from a human donor in good health. Each CDR3 is given with its conserved first and last residue. The D gene is left open where the match is weak. Clone size is not always given. Where it is, it says once, few, many or a class for expanded clones.

>TRBV6-6|NA|TRBJ1-1|NA
TGTGCCAGCAGTTATCCGCCGTCAGGACCGAACACTGAAGCTTTCTTT
CASSYPPSGPNTEAFF
>TRBV3-1|TRBD2|TRBJ2-7|NA
TGTGCCAGCAGCCAAGATACGGGGGGGCGCGAGCAGTACTTC
CASSQDTGGREQYF
>TRBV18|NA|TRBJ1-5|NA
TGTGCCAGCTCAGGGCAGGAAACTAATAGCAATCAGCCCCAGCATTTT
CASSGQETNSNQPQHF
>TRBV5-1|TRBD2|TRBJ2-1|NA
TGCGCCAGCAGCTTGAATGGCGGGGGGCCTTCCTACAATGAGCAGTTCTTC
CASSLNGGGPSYNEQFF
>TRBV5-1|NA|TRBJ1-2|NA
TGCGCCAGCAGCTCGATGGGGGGCTATGGCTACACCTTC
CASSSMGGYGYTF
>TRBV19|NA|TRBJ1-6|NA
TGTGCCACAAGGGCCTCCTATAATTCACCCCTCCACTTT
CATRASYNSPLHF
>TRBV20-1|NA|TRBJ1-2|NA
TGCAGTGCTAGAGATCAGGGTAGTGGCTACACCTTC
CSARDQGSGYTF
>TRBV4-1|TRBD2|TRBJ2-5|NA
TGCGCCAGCAGCCCCGGGACTAAAGCCCCCCCACAAGAGACCCAGTACTTC
CASSPGTKAPPQETQYF
>TRBV5-1|TRBD1|TRBJ1-1|NA
TGCGCCAGCACCACCCCAGGGGGAACTGAAGCTTTCTTT
CASTTPGGTEAFF
>TRBV7-9|TRBD1|TRBJ2-7|NA
TGTGCCAGCAGCCTACAGGGGGCCAAAGCCGAGCAGTACTTC
CASSLQGAKAEQYF
>TRBV29-1|NA|TRBJ2-7|NA
TGCAGCGTTGCCCGGGGTAACTACGAGCAGTACTTC
CSVARGNYEQYF
>TRBV3-1|TRBD1|TRBJ1-5|NA
TGTGCCAGCAGCCCGACAGGGGAGGTCGATCAGCCCCAGCATTTT
CASSPTGEVDQPQHF
>TRBV30|TRBD1|TRBJ1-2|NA
TGTGCCTGGAGTGCAGGGACAGGGGCGGATGGCTACACCTTC
CAWSAGTGADGYTF
>TRBV3-1|NA|TRBJ2-3|NA
TGTGCCAGCAGCCAAGCAGAATTTCGGGGAGATACGCAGTATTTT
CASSQAEFRGDTQYF
>TRBV2|NA|TRBJ2-3|NA
TGTGCCAGCAGTGTTTTGTTAGATACGCAGTATTTT
CASSVLLDTQYF
>TRBV7-3|NA|TRBJ2-7|NA
TGTGCCAGCAGCTTAGGCCCATCCTACGAGCAGTACTTC
CASSLGPSYEQYF
>TRBV18|TRBD2|TRBJ2-5|few
TGTGCCAGCTCACAGACTAGCCCGGAGACCCAGTACTTC
CASSQTSPETQYF
>TRBV3-1|NA|TRBJ2-7|NA
TGTGCCAGCAGCCAAGAGTTCTACGAGCAGTACTTC
CASSQEFYEQYF
>TRBV7-9|NA|TRBJ2-5|NA
TGTGCCAGCAGCTTTACCCAAGAGACCCAGTACTTC
CASSFTQETQYF
>TRBV24-1|NA|TRBJ2-2|NA
TGTGCCACCAGCTCCGGGACAAACACCGGGGAGCTGTTTTTT
CATSSGTNTGELFF
>TRBV12-5|NA|TRBJ1-2|NA
TGTGCTAGTGGTCCCCCGTCCGCGTACTATGGCTACACCTTC
CASGPPSAYYGYTF
>TRBV29-1|NA|TRBJ1-2|NA
TGCAGCGTCCGGCCGTCCGGGCTTGTGCGGGGCTACACCTTC
CSVRPSGLVRGYTF
>TRBV6-5|NA|TRBJ2-3|NA
TGTGCCAGCAGCCTCCAACGGTCCACAGATACGCAGTATTTT
CASSLQRSTDTQYF
>TRBV15|NA|TRBJ2-2|NA
TGTGCCACCAGCAGGGACTATACGAACACCGGGGAGCTGTTTTTT
CATSRDYTNTGELFF
>TRBV5-6|NA|TRBJ1-1|NA
TGTGCCAGCAGCTTGGCGCAGGGAGTATTGACTGAAGCTTTCTTT
CASSLAQGVLTEAFF
>TRBV7-9|TRBD1|TRBJ1-1|few
TGTGCCAGCAGCTATAGACAGGGAGGCACTGAAGCTTTCTTT
CASSYRQGGTEAFF
>TRBV2|NA|TRBJ1-2|NA
TGTGCCAGCTCCACTGACGCGAATCCATATGGCTACACCTTC
CASSTDANPYGYTF
>TRBV4-2|TRBD1|TRBJ2-6|NA
TGTGCCAGCAGCACACGACAGGGGGCGCTCCCTGGGGCCAACGTCCTGACTTTC
CASSTRQGALPGANVLTF
>TRBV7-2|TRBD1|TRBJ1-3|NA
TGTGCCAGCAGTACCAGGGGGGTGACTGGAAACACCATATATTTT
CASSTRGVTGNTIYF
>TRBV7-9|NA|TRBJ2-5|NA
TGTGCCAGCAGCTTAGTGGCGCAGGGCCAAGAGACCCAGTACTTC
CASSLVAQGQETQYF
>TRBV2|NA|TRBJ2-3|few
TGTGCCAGCAGTGTAGGAGCAGACAGGGATACGCAGTATTTT
CASSVGADRDTQYF
>TRBV4-2|NA|TRBJ1-5|NA
TGTGCCAGCAGACCCGACCCCACAGGTAATCAGCCCCAGCATTTT
CASRPDPTGNQPQHF
>TRBV11-2|TRBD1|TRBJ1-5|NA
TGTGCCAGCAGCTTTCCACCGGGACAGGGAGCGAGGGGTAGCAATCAGCCCCAGCATTTT
CASSFPPGQGARGSNQPQHF
>TRBV6-6|TRBD1|TRBJ1-5|NA
TGTGCCAGCAGTCACGGGACAGGGGAAGTTAATCAGCCCCAGCATTTT
CASSHGTGEVNQPQHF
>TRBV18|NA|TRBJ1-3|NA
TGTGCCAGCTCACCAGAGGGTCCTGGAAACACCATATATTTT
CASSPEGPGNTIYF
>TRBV2|TRBD1|TRBJ2-5|NA
TGTGCCAGCAGTGGGACAGGGTCAGAGACCCAGTACTTC
CASSGTGSETQYF
>TRBV6-1|TRBD1|TRBJ2-6|NA
TGTGCCAGCAGCCACGGACAGGCGAGCTCTGGGGCCAACGTCCTGACTTTC
CASSHGQASSGANVLTF
>TRBV7-2|TRBD2|TRBJ2-7|NA
TGTGCCAGCAGCTTAGCCGGGACTATAGACTACGAGCAGTACTTC
CASSLAGTIDYEQYF
>TRBV5-1|NA|TRBJ2-1|NA
TGCGCCAGCAGCAGGGGAGGGGGCCGGAATGAGCAGTTCTTC
CASSRGGGRNEQFF
>TRBV10-3|NA|TRBJ1-5|NA
TGTGCCATCAGTGAGTCGGGTATGGGCAATCAGCCCCAGCATTTT
CAISESGMGNQPQHF
>TRBV5-4|NA|TRBJ2-7|NA
TGTGCCAGCAGCCCTCGGGGGTTATCCGGTTACGAGCAGTACTTC
CASSPRGLSGYEQYF
>TRBV3-1|TRBD1|TRBJ1-2|once
TGTGCCAGCAGCCAGGATCCGGGACAGGGGGCGCGTGGCTACACCTTC
CASSQDPGQGARGYTF
>TRBV3-1|NA|TRBJ2-7|NA
TGTGCCAGCAGCCAAGCCACCTACGAGCAGTACTTC
CASSQATYEQYF
>TRBV5-6|TRBD2|TRBJ2-7|NA
TGTGCCAGCAACCTTGGGGCTAGCGGGACTCACGAGCAGTACTTC
CASNLGASGTHEQYF
>TRBV7-2|TRBD1|TRBJ2-7|NA
TGTGCCAGCAGCTCTAGTGGGACAGGGGTCCACGAGCAGTACTTC
CASSSSGTGVHEQYF
>TRBV20-1|TRBD1|TRBJ2-7|NA
TGCAGTGCTAGAGACCCAAGGACAGGAATCTCCTACGAGCAGTACTTC
CSARDPRTGISYEQYF
>TRBV30|TRBD1|TRBJ1-5|NA
TGTGCCTGGAGTCTAGGAGCAGGGGGAAATCAGCCCCAGCATTTT
CAWSLGAGGNQPQHF
>TRBV10-3|NA|TRBJ1-2|few
TGTGCCATCAGTGAGTCTGAGTACTATGGCTACACCTTC
CAISESEYYGYTF
>TRBV7-2|NA|TRBJ1-1|NA
TGTGCCAGCAGCTTACTTGGGGGGGAGGAAGCTTTCTTT
CASSLLGGEEAFF
>TRBV18|NA|TRBJ1-6|NA
TGTGCCAGCTCACCAACGACCGAGTGGCCCCTCCACTTT
CASSPTTEWPLHF
>TRBV7-2|TRBD2|TRBJ2-5|NA
TGTGCCAGCAGCTTATTAGCGGGGGAGGGAGAGACCCAGTACTTC
CASSLLAGEGETQYF